Listed here is a single TCR beta chain. What it binds is unknown. Germline-derived CDR1 and CDR2 are LNHDA and SQIVND (reference sequence). The length of the CDR3 is 15 residues. The trim removed 7 bases at V and 8 bases at J, leaving 13 bases unmatched. It was healthy bone marrow donors who served as donors. This specimen comes from a study of cytomegalovirus exposure and HLA in healthy donors. Study-level background: Early released data comprised some 91 million unique TCRs from HLA-typed donors.

A multiplex PCR was run with 60 Vbeta primers and 13 Jbeta primers. Clones were read by immunoSEQ multiplex PCR, and TCRdb kept only the in-frame ones, dropping some. This sample has approximately 44,000 clones, with about 84% found just once. Points from the study as a whole: Using a false discovery rate of 0.05, a later analysis showed that approximately 17,000 TCR beta sequences were associated with HLA alleles.

This TCR derives from a man between 50 and 59 years old in good health and CMV-seronegative. This sequence joins TRBV19 and TRBJ1-2; the match to TRBD1 covers 10 bases. Sample: PBMCs. The CDR3 sequence is CASTQPRTGGGGYTF. Here the CDR3 DNA reads TGTGCCAGTACCCAACCCCGGACAGGGGGAGGAGGCTACACCTTC.